This note documents a single TCR beta chain sequence. The Seattle patients joined while their infection was active and were tracked longitudinally afterward. Generated by immunoSEQ multiplex PCR, the TCRdb table keeps only in-frame clones and is missing some. The sample holds 150,000 to 200,000 clones; over 80% are singletons and the top ten take roughly 7.5%. The data belong to a study of blood T cell repertoires in COVID-19. Overall study: Sample material is recorded as cDNA or gDNA derived from T cells, B-cell-depleted T cells, or PBMCs.

The V segment lost 3 bases and the J segment 2 bases; nucleotides outside the gene matches: 3. The germline gives CDR1 KGHDR, CDR2 SFDVKD. The CDR3 runs 16 residues. The sequencing input was peripheral blood. This TCR was sampled from a woman in her seventies with COVID-19, enrolled during active disease. The rearrangement links TRBV24-1 to TRBJ2-2, with TRBD1 identical over 9 bases. CDR3 residues: CATSDPGQGNTGELFF. The CDR3 DNA reads as TGTGCCACCAGTGATCCGGGACAGGGAAACACCGGGGAGCTGTTTTTT.